The 26 T cell receptor beta chains given below trace back to one sample, sequenced in a study of cytomegalovirus exposure and HLA in healthy donors. Primers included in the PCR were 60 Vbeta and 13 Jbeta primers. The method was immunoSEQ multiplex PCR; TCRdb's version includes in-frame clones alone and lacks a portion of them. The data contain about 120,000 clones, around 78% of them seen just once; the ten biggest clones take up 3.3%. The sample comprised PBMCs. The receptors derive from a woman aged 25 to 39 in good health and CMV-seropositive.

This chain joins TRBV11-2 and TRBJ2-2; 11 bases align to TRBD1. The trim removed 5 bases at V and 6 bases at J, leaving 5 bases unmatched. CDR1 and CDR2 from the germline V gene are SGHAT and FQNNGV. CDR3 size: 15 residues. The CDR3 is CASSPGTGGAGELFF. In DNA form, the CDR3 reads TGTGCCAGCAGCCCAGGGACAGGGGGGGCCGGGGAGCTGTTTTTT.

The rearrangement links TRBV10-1 to TRBJ2-7, with 9 bases fitting TRBD1. This CDR3 has 16 residues. With V trimmed by 7 bases and J by 4 bases, 14 bases remained unmatched. The germline gives CDR1 WNHNN, CDR2 SYGVQD (reference sequence). Written as DNA, the CDR3 is TGCGCCAGCAATGGTAGGGGACAGGGTGCCGATTACGAGCAGTACTTC. It is translated as CASNGRGQGADYEQYF.

The chain couples TRBV18 to TRBJ2-5; 8 bases are a match to TRBD2. Germline V CDR1 and CDR2: KGHSH, LQKENI. There are 16 residues in the CDR3. Unmatched junction bases numbered 9, after V lost 1 base and J lost 5 bases. CDR3 DNA sequence: TGTGCCAGCTCACCACTAGCGGGGCTTATTCACGAGACCCAGTACTTC. This codes for CASSPLAGLIHETQYF.

The V gene is TRBV18, the J gene TRBJ2-7, with D perhaps matching TRBD1 (5 bases). CDR1 KGHSH and CDR2 LQKENI come from the germline V gene. CDR3 length: 12 residues. V was shortened by 5 bases and J by 3 bases, with 8 bases between the two germline ends. For the CDR3, the DNA is TGTGCCAGCTCATCAGACAGCTACGAGCAGTACTTC. Residues: CASSSDSYEQYF.

The rearrangement joins TRBV7-2 to TRBJ2-5; the D gene is possibly TRBD1 (6 bases). V lost 5 bases to trimming and J lost 1 base, with 8 bases between them. The length of the CDR3 is 13 residues. Per the germline V gene, CDR1 is SGHTA and CDR2 is FQGNSA. CDR3 sequence reads: CASSQGFQETQYF. The CDR3 bases are TGTGCCAGCAGCCAGGGGTTCCAAGAGACCCAGTACTTC. Full variable domain (outside the CDR3, taken from reference TRBV7-2 and TRBJ2-5): GAGVSQSPSNKVTEKGKDVELRCDPISGHTALYWYRQSLGQGLEFLIYFQGNSAPDKSGLPSDRFSAERTGGSVSTLTIQRTQQEDSAVYLCASSQGFQETQYFGPGTRLLVL.

This clone was recorded only once. V is TRBV6-1 and J is TRBJ1-4, with D maybe TRBD1 (5 bases). Germline-derived CDR1 and CDR2 are MNHNS and SASEGT. The germline V and J ends were trimmed by 5 bases and 6 bases, with 13 bases remaining between them. This CDR3 contains 14 residues. DNA of the CDR3: TGTGCCAGCAGTCTGGGGGGTTGGGATGAAAAACTGTTTTTT. Its translation is CASSLGGWDEKLFF.

V gene TRBV7-2 combines with J gene TRBJ2-3, with D unclear. V was cut by 2 bases and J by 4 bases, with 7 bases left in between. Germline values: CDR1 SGHTA, CDR2 FQGNSA. This CDR3 is 13 amino acids long. CDR3 region: CASSLRVADTQYF. The CDR3 coding sequence is TGTGCCAGCAGCTTACGAGTCGCAGATACGCAGTATTTT.

The rearrangement uses TRBV9 and TRBJ1-4; possibly TRBD1 for D (6 bases). Germline CDR1 and CDR2: SGDLS and YYNGEE. The CDR3 totals 13 residues. Between the trimmed V and J ends, which lost 0 bases and 11 bases, there was a span of 11 bases. CDR3 sequence reads: CASSVEGEGKLFF. Written as DNA, the CDR3 is TGTGCCAGCAGCGTAGAGGGGGAGGGGAAACTGTTTTTT.

The chain recombines TRBV6-5 with TRBJ2-5, with D uncertain. V was trimmed by 6 bases and J by 4 bases, leaving 12 bases between them. Germline values: CDR1 MNHEY, CDR2 SVGAGI. The CDR3 is made up of 13 amino acids. CDR3 bases: TGTGCCAGCAGGGAGTTTGTGGGAGAGACCCAGTACTTC. Translating gives CASREFVGETQYF.

This clone occurred once. The chain recombines TRBV10-3 with TRBJ2-3, with TRBD1 matching 10 bases. CDR1 and CDR2 (germline): ENHRY, SYGVKD. V was pared by 5 bases and J by 6 bases, with 8 bases of the junction left unmatched. The CDR3 is 15 amino acids. The CDR3 DNA is TGTGCCATCAGTCCCAGGGACAGGGGTTCCGATACGCAGTATTTT. It is translated as CAISPRDRGSDTQYF.

The chain employs TRBV30 and TRBJ1-2; D is uncertain. CDR1 is GTSNPN and CDR2 is SVGIG in the germline V gene (reference sequence). CDR3 length equals 13 residues. The V end was cut by 4 bases, the J end by 6 bases, with 15 bases between. CDR3 amino acids: CAWTSETRNGYTF. The CDR3 DNA is TGTGCCTGGACAAGCGAGACCCGGAATGGCTACACCTTC.

V and J are TRBV10-3 and TRBJ2-3; weak D call: TRBD1 (6 bases). This CDR3 is 13 amino acids long. In germline, CDR1 is ENHRY, CDR2 SYGVKD. V dropped 6 bases and J dropped 0 bases, with 7 bases sitting between them. The CDR3 DNA reads as TGTGCCATCAGGGACAGTAGCACAGATACGCAGTATTTT. This sequence encodes CAIRDSSTDTQYF.

V and J are TRBV4-3 and TRBJ2-3, with TRBD2 matching over 11 bases. The CDR3 totals 16 residues. The germline gives CDR1 LGHNA, CDR2 YSLEER. The V and J ends lost 2 bases and 3 bases, in that order; junction bases with no gene match: 4. DNA for the CDR3: TGCGCCAGCAGCCAAACGACTAGCGGGGCGACAGATACGCAGTATTTT. It encodes CASSQTTSGATDTQYF.

Concerning this clone: Other DNA variants within this sample encode the same CDR3. The chain employs TRBV11-2 and TRBJ1-1; TRBD1 might be the D (6 bases). Trimming shortened V by 5 bases and J by 6 bases, and 13 bases separated the two germline ends. This CDR3 is 13 amino acids long. The germline CDR1 and CDR2 sequences are SGHAT and FQNNGV. CDR3 DNA: TGTGCCAGCAGCCCAGGGACAAACGCTGAAGCTTTCTTT. This translates into CASSPGTNAEAFF.

This clone appeared a few times. This chain uses TRBV5-1 with TRBJ1-3; D might be TRBD1 (6 bases). This CDR3 contains 16 residues. Germline V gives CDR1 SGHRS, CDR2 YFSETQ. The V gene lost 4 bases and the J gene lost 0 bases, with 14 bases spanning the gap. CDR3 DNA sequence: TGCGCCAGCAGCGACCCCGGGACAACCTCTGGAAACACCATATATTTT. This codes for CASSDPGTTSGNTIYF.

This chain links TRBV5-1 with TRBJ2-5; possibly TRBD2 for D (6 bases). With 1 base removed from V and 5 bases from J, the gap between germline ends came to 15 bases. The CDR3 is 15 residues long. Germline V CDR1 and CDR2: SGHRS, YFSETQ. DNA for the CDR3: TGCGCCAGCAGCTTGTCGGTTAGCGCGGGGGAGACCCAGTACTTC. It encodes CASSLSVSAGETQYF.

This clone turned up a few times. CDR3 protein: CASSLAGGPYEQYF. The CDR3 DNA reads TGTGCCAGCAGCCTAGCGGGGGGGCCCTACGAGCAGTACTTC. J is TRBJ2-7 and V is TRBV27; 12 nucleotides line up with TRBD2. V dropped 6 bases and J dropped 2; count of bases not matched to a gene: 2. This CDR3 spans 14 amino acids. Per germline, CDR1 MNHEY and CDR2 SMNVEV (reference sequence).

The chain couples TRBV6-5 to TRBJ2-3; 8 nucleotides align to TRBD2. Unmatched junction bases numbered 6, after V lost 6 bases and J lost 4 bases. The germline gives CDR1 MNHEY, CDR2 SVGAGI. This CDR3 comprises 14 residues. The CDR3 loop reads CASRPGGGADTQYF. The CDR3 nucleotides read TGTGCCAGCAGGCCCGGGGGGGGAGCAGATACGCAGTATTTT.

The chain couples TRBV9 to TRBJ1-6; D ambiguous. Germline lookup yields CDR1 SGDLS and CDR2 YYNGEE. Trimming shortened V by 3 bases and J by 0 bases, and 7 bases separated the two germline ends. There are 15 residues in the CDR3. The CDR3 reads CASSGVGSYNSPLHF. Written as DNA, the CDR3 is TGTGCCAGCAGCGGAGTCGGCTCCTATAATTCACCCCTCCACTTT.

Notes on this clone: This CDR3 is also generated by other DNA sequences in the sample. CDR3 protein: CAWSDRPNTEAFF. The CDR3, as DNA: TGTGCCTGGAGTGACAGGCCGAACACTGAAGCTTTCTTT. This sequence joins TRBV30 and TRBJ1-1, with D perhaps TRBD1 (5 bases). Germline V gives CDR1 GTSNPN, CDR2 SVGIG (reference sequence). Trimming took 1 base from V and 1 from J, leaving 7 bases between them. CDR3 length: 13 residues.

The chain recombines TRBV4-1 with TRBJ1-1; D perhaps matches TRBD1 (5 bases). Germline V gene sequence: CDR1 MGHRA, CDR2 YSYEKL. The CDR3 runs 16 residues. Trimming took off 0 bases at V and 5 bases at J, with 16 bases between the two ends. The CDR3 loop reads CASSQELRGSGTEAFF. The CDR3 DNA follows: TGCGCCAGCAGCCAAGAGCTCCGGGGGAGCGGTACTGAAGCTTTCTTT.

This clone was seen a handful of times. The V call is TRBV19, the J call TRBJ2-1; no clear D. Trimming shortened V by 4 bases and J by 7 bases, and 11 bases separated the two germline ends. CDR3 length equals 13 residues. Germline V gives CDR1 LNHDA, CDR2 SQIVND (reference sequence). The CDR3 sequence is CASSTKIANEQFF. Written as DNA, the CDR3 is TGTGCCAGTAGTACTAAAATCGCGAATGAGCAGTTCTTC.

This clone was counted only a few times. The chain links TRBV4-1 to TRBJ2-7, with 9 bases identical to TRBD1. The ends lost 4 bases at V and 3 bases at J; junction bases unmatched: 10. Per the germline V gene, CDR1 is MGHRA and CDR2 is YSYEKL. The CDR3 runs 16 residues. The CDR3 DNA follows: TGCGCCAGCAGCCCTCCCCGGAGGGACAGGGACTACGAGCAGTACTTC. It translates to CASSPPRRDRDYEQYF.

The rearrangement uses TRBV10-3 and TRBJ2-7; possibly TRBD2 for D (6 bases). The CDR3 covers 14 residues. Germline V CDR1 and CDR2: ENHRY, SYGVKD. Trimming removed 9 bases from V and 3 bases from J, with 18 bases in between. CDR3 protein: CAITPAGSIYEQYF. Written as DNA, the CDR3 is TGTGCCATAACCCCAGCGGGCTCGATCTACGAGCAGTACTTC.

The rearrangement uses TRBV27 and TRBJ2-7, with TRBD1 matching over 7 bases. The germline gives CDR1 MNHEY, CDR2 SMNVEV (reference sequence). V was pared by 5 bases and J by 2 bases, with 12 bases of the junction left unmatched. This CDR3 contains 16 residues. CDR3 protein: CASSPTRGQTAYEQYF. DNA for the CDR3: TGTGCCAGCAGTCCCACTCGGGGACAGACAGCCTACGAGCAGTACTTC.

The rearrangement uses TRBV27 and TRBJ1-1; 7 positions agree with TRBD1. Looked up from germline, CDR1 is MNHEY and CDR2 is SMNVEV (reference sequence). This CDR3 comprises 14 residues. J gave up 5 bases and V 6 bases, and 9 bases lay outside the gene matches. The CDR3 loop is CASSEGQTKTEAFF. The CDR3 DNA reads as TGTGCCAGCAGCGAGGGACAGACCAAGACTGAAGCTTTCTTT.